This is a list of T cell receptor beta chains from one sample in a study of cytomegalovirus exposure and HLA in healthy donors. Profiled with immunoSEQ multiplex PCR; TCRdb holds only in-frame clones, not every one. Among under 40,000 clones listed, 90% were seen once. Specimen: PBMCs. Every receptor here comes from a woman between 18 and 29 years old in good health and CMV-seronegative. Both conserved end residues are part of each CDR3. Each record gives: D gene, V gene, clone size, J gene, CDR3 protein, CDR3 DNA. The D gene is left open where the match is weak. The size of a clone is reported for some rows only, either as once, few or many, or as a class for expanded clones.

D gene: .
V gene: TRBV6-5
clone size: .
J gene: TRBJ2-3
CDR3 protein: CASRRGITDTQYF
CDR3 DNA: TGTGCCAGCCGTAGGGGGATTACAGATACGCAGTATTTT

D gene: .
V gene: TRBV6-5
clone size: .
J gene: TRBJ2-7
CDR3 protein: CASERTGHSEQYF
CDR3 DNA: TGTGCCAGCGAGCGGACGGGACACTCCGAGCAGTACTTC

D gene: .
V gene: TRBV11-2
clone size: .
J gene: TRBJ2-7
CDR3 protein: CASSRIRGLSYEQYF
CDR3 DNA: TGTGCCAGCAGCCGGATCCGTGGGCTCTCCTACGAGCAGTACTTC

D gene: .
V gene: TRBV7-9
clone size: .
J gene: TRBJ2-1
CDR3 protein: CSSSPSGDEQFF
CDR3 DNA: TGTTCCAGCAGTCCCTCGGGGGACGAGCAGTTCTTC

D gene: TRBD2
V gene: TRBV6-6
clone size: .
J gene: TRBJ2-5
CDR3 protein: CASRGTSGREETQYF
CDR3 DNA: TGTGCCAGCAGGGGGACTAGCGGGAGGGAAGAGACCCAGTACTTC

D gene: .
V gene: TRBV7-6
clone size: once
J gene: TRBJ2-3
CDR3 protein: CASSAGTRRPTDTQYF
CDR3 DNA: TGTGCCAGCAGCGCCGGGACTCGTCGGCCCACAGATACGCAGTATTTT

D gene: .
V gene: TRBV28
clone size: few
J gene: TRBJ1-5
CDR3 protein: CASSLWAGLGQPQHF
CDR3 DNA: TGTGCCAGCAGTTTATGGGCAGGGTTGGGGCAGCCCCAGCATTTT

D gene: .
V gene: TRBV4-2
clone size: .
J gene: TRBJ1-1
CDR3 protein: CASGQDSGTGPTEAFF
CDR3 DNA: TGTGCCAGCGGCCAAGATTCGGGTACAGGGCCCACTGAAGCTTTCTTT

D gene: TRBD1
V gene: TRBV4-3
clone size: .
J gene: TRBJ2-3
CDR3 protein: CASSQPGQGTDTQYF
CDR3 DNA: TGCGCCAGCAGCCAGCCTGGACAGGGTACAGATACGCAGTATTTT

D gene: TRBD2
V gene: TRBV7-2
clone size: .
J gene: TRBJ2-5
CDR3 protein: CASSSGTSAGTQYF
CDR3 DNA: TGTGCCAGCAGCTCTGGGACTAGCGCGGGGACCCAGTACTTC

D gene: .
V gene: TRBV5-5
clone size: .
J gene: TRBJ2-3
CDR3 protein: CASTGLGTDTQYF
CDR3 DNA: TGTGCCTCAACAGGGCTCGGCACAGATACGCAGTATTTT

D gene: TRBD2
V gene: TRBV19
clone size: .
J gene: TRBJ2-3
CDR3 protein: CASSAGLAGTDTQYF
CDR3 DNA: TGTGCCAGTAGTGCCGGACTAGCGGGGACAGATACGCAGTATTTT

D gene: .
V gene: TRBV19
clone size: .
J gene: TRBJ1-5
CDR3 protein: CASSYGEDQPQHF
CDR3 DNA: TGTGCCAGTAGTTATGGGGAGGATCAGCCCCAGCATTTT

D gene: .
V gene: TRBV27
clone size: .
J gene: TRBJ2-5
CDR3 protein: CASRDYGGGQETQYF
CDR3 DNA: TGTGCCAGCAGAGACTACGGAGGAGGGCAAGAGACCCAGTACTTC

D gene: TRBD1
V gene: TRBV5-4
clone size: .
J gene: TRBJ2-2
CDR3 protein: CASGWDRDGLANTGELFF
CDR3 DNA: TGTGCCAGCGGTTGGGACAGGGACGGACTGGCGAACACCGGGGAGCTGTTTTTT

D gene: TRBD2
V gene: TRBV6-4
clone size: .
J gene: TRBJ2-1
CDR3 protein: CASSVAGLNGQFF
CDR3 DNA: TGTGCCAGCAGTGTAGCGGGCCTCAATGGGCAGTTCTTC

D gene: .
V gene: TRBV5-4
clone size: .
J gene: TRBJ2-2
CDR3 protein: CASSLLKIAIGGTGELFF
CDR3 DNA: TGTGCCAGCAGCTTACTCAAAATAGCGATAGGGGGCACCGGGGAGCTGTTTTTT

D gene: .
V gene: TRBV4-1
clone size: .
J gene: TRBJ1-5
CDR3 protein: CASSQDFQSNQPQHF
CDR3 DNA: TGCGCCAGCAGCCAAGACTTCCAGTCAAATCAGCCCCAGCATTTT

D gene: TRBD2
V gene: TRBV6-1
clone size: .
J gene: TRBJ2-7
CDR3 protein: CASIGGSYEQYF
CDR3 DNA: TGTGCCAGCATAGGCGGGAGTTACGAGCAGTACTTC

D gene: TRBD2
V gene: TRBV27
clone size: once
J gene: TRBJ2-1
CDR3 protein: CASSPRRSGRRNEQFF
CDR3 DNA: TGTGCCAGCAGTCCTAGGAGGAGCGGGAGGAGGAATGAGCAGTTCTTC

D gene: TRBD2
V gene: TRBV7-3
clone size: once
J gene: TRBJ2-5
CDR3 protein: CASSRGLAGEEETQYF
CDR3 DNA: TGTGCCAGCAGTCGGGGACTAGCGGGAGAAGAAGAGACCCAGTACTTC

D gene: .
V gene: TRBV9
clone size: .
J gene: TRBJ1-1
CDR3 protein: CASSAHRDTEAFF
CDR3 DNA: TGTGCCAGCAGCGCTCACAGGGACACTGAAGCTTTCTTT

D gene: TRBD1
V gene: TRBV4-2
clone size: .
J gene: TRBJ1-4
CDR3 protein: CASRGTGRGTNEKLFF
CDR3 DNA: TGTGCCAGCAGGGGGACAGGGCGGGGAACTAATGAAAAACTGTTTTTT

D gene: .
V gene: TRBV5-1
clone size: .
J gene: TRBJ2-3
CDR3 protein: CASSRGSVSTDTQYF
CDR3 DNA: TGCGCCAGCAGCAGGGGCTCAGTCAGCACAGATACGCAGTATTTT

D gene: TRBD2
V gene: TRBV11-2
clone size: .
J gene: TRBJ2-2
CDR3 protein: CASSLVLASGELFF
CDR3 DNA: TGTGCCAGCAGCTTAGTACTAGCGTCCGGGGAGCTGTTTTTT

D gene: TRBD2
V gene: TRBV7-9
clone size: .
J gene: TRBJ2-1
CDR3 protein: CASSSSGITYNEQFF
CDR3 DNA: TGTGCCAGCAGCTCCAGCGGGATTACCTACAATGAGCAGTTCTTC

D gene: TRBD1
V gene: TRBV19
clone size: .
J gene: TRBJ2-2
CDR3 protein: CASSITGGKTGELFF
CDR3 DNA: TGTGCCAGTAGTATAACAGGGGGGAAAACCGGGGAGCTGTTTTTT

D gene: .
V gene: TRBV10-3
clone size: .
J gene: TRBJ1-6
CDR3 protein: CAISEEGSYNSPLHF
CDR3 DNA: TGTGCCATCAGTGAGGAGGGCTCCTATAATTCACCCCTCCACTTT

D gene: .
V gene: TRBV15
clone size: .
J gene: TRBJ2-5
CDR3 protein: CATSRPTQGATQYF
CDR3 DNA: TGTGCCACCAGCAGACCCACCCAAGGGGCGACCCAGTACTTC